These 3 T cell receptor beta chains were all obtained from the same sample, sequenced in a study of human thymus T cells. The data were produced by immunoSEQ multiplex PCR, yet TCRdb's version contains in-frame clones alone and is incomplete. The sample holds about 130,000 clones; about 94% are singletons and the top ten take 0.02% to 0.03%. Thymus specimens were resections from corrective heart surgery. Sample: thymus tissue. The receptors were gathered from a boy in the first two years of life with a congenital heart defect but otherwise immunologically healthy.

V usage is TRBV9 and J usage is TRBJ1-6; D is unclear. Germline CDR1 is SGDLS and CDR2 is YYNGEE. The CDR3 sequence is 19 residues long. V was clipped by 3 bases and J by 9 bases, with 28 bases between them. CDR3 protein: CASSEHHLAGRDESSPLHF. The CDR3 DNA reads TGTGCCAGCAGCGAACACCATCTAGCGGGGAGGGATGAGAGTTCACCCCTCCACTTT.

V gene TRBV5-6 combines with J gene TRBJ2-3, with D unclear. The CDR3 totals 15 residues. The germline gives CDR1 SGHDT, CDR2 YYEEEE. V was trimmed by 0 bases and J by 4 bases, leaving 12 bases between them. The CDR3 nucleotides are TGTGCCAGCAGCTTGGGTCCGGCCGGCCCAGATACGCAGTATTTT. This encodes CASSLGPAGPDTQYF.

The chain recombines TRBV7-2 with TRBJ1-2; 7 nucleotides align to TRBD1. This CDR3 spans 15 amino acids. Germline V lookup: CDR1 SGHTA, CDR2 FQGNSA. V dropped 5 bases and J dropped 0; count of bases not matched to a gene: 6. The DNA for the CDR3 is TGTGCCAGCAGCCTGACAGGGCCCACTAACTATGGCTACACCTTC. It is translated as CASSLTGPTNYGYTF. Full variable domain (missing parts from reference TRBV7-2 and TRBJ1-2): GAGVSQSPSNKVTEKGKDVELRCDPISGHTALYWYRQSLGQGLEFLIYFQGNSAPDKSGLPSDRFSAERTGGSVSTLTIQRTQQEDSAVYLCASSLTGPTNYGYTFGSGTRLTVV.